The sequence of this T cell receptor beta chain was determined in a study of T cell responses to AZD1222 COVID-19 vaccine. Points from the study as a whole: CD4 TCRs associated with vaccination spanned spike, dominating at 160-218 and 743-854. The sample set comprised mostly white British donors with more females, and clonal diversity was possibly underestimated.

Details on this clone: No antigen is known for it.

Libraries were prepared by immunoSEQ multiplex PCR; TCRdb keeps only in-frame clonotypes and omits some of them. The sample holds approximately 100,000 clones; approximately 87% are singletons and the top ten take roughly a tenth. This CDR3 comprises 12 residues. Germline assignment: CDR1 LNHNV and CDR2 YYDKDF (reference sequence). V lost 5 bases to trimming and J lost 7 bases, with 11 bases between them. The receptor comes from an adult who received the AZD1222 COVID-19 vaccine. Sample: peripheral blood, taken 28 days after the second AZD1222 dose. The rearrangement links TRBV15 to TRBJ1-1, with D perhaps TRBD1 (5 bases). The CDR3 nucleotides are TGTGCCACCAGCTGGGACCGATTTGAAGCTTTCTTT. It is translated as CATSWDRFEAFF.